The text below deals with one T cell receptor beta chain. The antigen is unknown. Trimming cost V 8 bases and J 0 bases, with 11 bases left between them. The germline V gene has CDR1 LNHNV and CDR2 YYDKDF (reference sequence). The CDR3 extends over 14 amino acids. This sample is part of a study of cytomegalovirus exposure and HLA in healthy donors. The study's findings and limits: Most TCR sequences showed up rarely, but some public TCRs showed up in many donors. A link between a missense DCLRE1C variant and TCR beta V- and J-gene trimming emerged from a later analysis.

Both 60 Vbeta primers and 13 Jbeta primers went into the PCR. Method: immunoSEQ multiplex PCR; TCRdb's copy keeps in-frame clones and lacks some. The profile shows some 250,000 clones, about 80% of them singletons. The sequence was collected from a woman in her 40s in good health and CMV-seropositive. J is TRBJ2-1 and V is TRBV15, with unresolved D. The specimen sequenced was PBMCs. The CDR3 DNA reads TGTGCCACCGCCACGTCGAGCTCCTACAATGAGCAGTTCTTC. It specifies CATATSSSYNEQFF.